This TCR beta chain is drawn from a study of T-cell reconstitution after alpha-beta-depleted transplantation in children. Preparation of the TCRbeta library used unique molecular identifiers. Each CDR3 protein is one row after TCRdb ran MiXCR on the PCR reads. The data show approximately 170,000 distinct CDR3 sequences, with more than 9.5% seen just once and around 14% held by the top ten. V trimming: 3 bases; J trimming: 7 bases; junction bases outside the gene matches: 12. This CDR3 region has 16 residues. CDR1 is SNHLY, CDR2 FYNNEI, per germline. There are many counts of this clonotype. This material consisted of PBMCs, taken before TCRalphabeta/CD19-depleted stem cell transplant. This sequence was found in a boy between 2 and 15 years old with acute myeloid leukemia, due to receive a stem cell transplant. The V and J genes are TRBV2 and TRBJ2-1, with TRBD1 matching over 7 bases. The CDR3 loop is CASSDPGQTYTNEQFF. The CDR3 region has the DNA TGTGCCAGCAGTGACCCGGGACAGACCTATACAAATGAGCAGTTCTTC.